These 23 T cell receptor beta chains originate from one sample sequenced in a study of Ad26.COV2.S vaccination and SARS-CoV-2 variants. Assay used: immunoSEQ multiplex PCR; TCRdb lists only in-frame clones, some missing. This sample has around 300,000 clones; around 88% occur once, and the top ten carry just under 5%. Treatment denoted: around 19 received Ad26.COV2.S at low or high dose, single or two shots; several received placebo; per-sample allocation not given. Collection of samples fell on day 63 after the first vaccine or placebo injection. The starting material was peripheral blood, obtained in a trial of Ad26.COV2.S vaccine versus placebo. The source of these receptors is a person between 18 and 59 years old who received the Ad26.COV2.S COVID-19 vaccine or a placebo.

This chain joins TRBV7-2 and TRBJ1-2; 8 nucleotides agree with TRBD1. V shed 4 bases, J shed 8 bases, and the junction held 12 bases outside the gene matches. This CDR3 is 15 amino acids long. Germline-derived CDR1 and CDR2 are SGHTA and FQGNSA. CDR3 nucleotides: TGTGCCAGCAGCTCTGCCAGGGGGCGCGGGAGGGGCTACACCTTC. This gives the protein CASSSARGRGRGYTF. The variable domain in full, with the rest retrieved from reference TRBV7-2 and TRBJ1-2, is GAGVSQSPSNKVTEKGKDVELRCDPISGHTALYWYRQSLGQGLEFLIYFQGNSAPDKSGLPSDRFSAERTGGSVSTLTIQRTQQEDSAVYLCASSSARGRGRGYTFGSGTRLTVV.

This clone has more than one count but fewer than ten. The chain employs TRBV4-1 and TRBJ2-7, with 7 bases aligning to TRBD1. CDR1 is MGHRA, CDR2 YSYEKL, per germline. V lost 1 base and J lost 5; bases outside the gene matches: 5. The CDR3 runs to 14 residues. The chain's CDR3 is CASSQVVGGHEQYF. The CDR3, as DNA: TGCGCCAGCAGCCAAGTCGTAGGGGGCCACGAGCAGTACTTC.

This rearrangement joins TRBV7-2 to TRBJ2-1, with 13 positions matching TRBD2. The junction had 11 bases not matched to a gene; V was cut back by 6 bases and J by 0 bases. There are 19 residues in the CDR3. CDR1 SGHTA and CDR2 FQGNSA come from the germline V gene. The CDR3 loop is CASRTPLAGGFGSYNEQFF. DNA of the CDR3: TGTGCCAGCAGGACGCCACTAGCGGGGGGGTTCGGCTCCTACAATGAGCAGTTCTTC.

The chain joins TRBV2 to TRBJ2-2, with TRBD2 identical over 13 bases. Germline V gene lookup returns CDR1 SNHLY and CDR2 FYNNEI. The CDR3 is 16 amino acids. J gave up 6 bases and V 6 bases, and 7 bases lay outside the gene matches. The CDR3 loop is CASSAGTSGISGELFF. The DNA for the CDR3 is TGTGCCAGCAGCGCTGGGACTAGCGGGATTTCCGGGGAGCTGTTTTTT. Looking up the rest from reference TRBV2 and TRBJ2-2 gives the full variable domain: EPEVTQTPSHQVTQMGQEVILRCVPISNHLYFYWYRQILGQKVEFLVSFYNNEISEKSEIFDDQFSVERPDGSNFTLKIRSTKLEDSAMYFCASSAGTSGISGELFFGEGSRLTVL.

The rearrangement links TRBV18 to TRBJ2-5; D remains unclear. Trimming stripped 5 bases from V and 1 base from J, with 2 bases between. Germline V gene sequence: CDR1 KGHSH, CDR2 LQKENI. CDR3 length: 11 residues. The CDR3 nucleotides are TGTGCCAGCTCATCCCAAGAGACCCAGTACTTC. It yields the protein CASSSQETQYF.

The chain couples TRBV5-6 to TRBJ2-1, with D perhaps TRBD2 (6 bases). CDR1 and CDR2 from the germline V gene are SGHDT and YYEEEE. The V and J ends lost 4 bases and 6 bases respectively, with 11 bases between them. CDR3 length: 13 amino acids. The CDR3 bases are TGTGCCAGCAGCCGGACTACCTCCAATGAGCAGTTCTTC. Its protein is CASSRTTSNEQFF.

CDR3 residues: CASSLGRATDTQYF. CDR3 nucleotides: TGTGCCAGCAGTTTGGGGCGGGCCACAGATACGCAGTATTTT. This chain connects TRBV28 to TRBJ2-3; tentatively, D is TRBD1 or TRBD2 (5 bases each). The CDR3 is 14 amino acids. Looked up from germline, CDR1 is MDHEN and CDR2 is SYDVKM. V was trimmed by 3 bases and J by 2 bases, leaving 9 bases between them.

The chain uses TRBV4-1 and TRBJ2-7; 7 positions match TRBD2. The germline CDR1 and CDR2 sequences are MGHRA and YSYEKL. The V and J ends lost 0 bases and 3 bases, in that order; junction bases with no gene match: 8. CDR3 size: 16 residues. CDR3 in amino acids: CASSQDFRGESYEQYF. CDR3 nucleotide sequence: TGCGCCAGCAGCCAAGACTTCCGGGGGGAGAGCTACGAGCAGTACTTC.

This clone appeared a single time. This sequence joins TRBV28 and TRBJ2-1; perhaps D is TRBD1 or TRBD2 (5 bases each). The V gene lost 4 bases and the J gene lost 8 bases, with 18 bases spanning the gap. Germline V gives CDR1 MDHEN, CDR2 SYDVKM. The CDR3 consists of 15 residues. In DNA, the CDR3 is TGTGCCAGCAGTTCCCACCCGGGACGCCGAGATGAGCAGTTCTTC. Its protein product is CASSSHPGRRDEQFF.

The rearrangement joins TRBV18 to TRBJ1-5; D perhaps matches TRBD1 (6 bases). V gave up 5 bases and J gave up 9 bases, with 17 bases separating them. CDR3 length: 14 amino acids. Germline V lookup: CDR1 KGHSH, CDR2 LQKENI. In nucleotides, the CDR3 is TGTGCCAGCTCATCGGACAGTCAAACGGGGCCCCAGCATTTT. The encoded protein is CASSSDSQTGPQHF.

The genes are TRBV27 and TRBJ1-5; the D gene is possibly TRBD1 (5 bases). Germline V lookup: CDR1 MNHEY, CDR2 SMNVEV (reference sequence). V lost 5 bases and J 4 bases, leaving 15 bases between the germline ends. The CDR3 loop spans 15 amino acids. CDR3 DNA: TGTGCCAGCAGTCAATCCCTGGGGGTGAATCAGCCCCAGCATTTT. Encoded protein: CASSQSLGVNQPQHF.

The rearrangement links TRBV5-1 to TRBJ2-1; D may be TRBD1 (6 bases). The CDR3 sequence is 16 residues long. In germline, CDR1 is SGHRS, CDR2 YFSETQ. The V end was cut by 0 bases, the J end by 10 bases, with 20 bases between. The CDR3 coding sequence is TGCGCCAGCAGCTTGGGGACGACAGGTTTCTTGACCGAGCAGTTCTTC. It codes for CASSLGTTGFLTEQFF.

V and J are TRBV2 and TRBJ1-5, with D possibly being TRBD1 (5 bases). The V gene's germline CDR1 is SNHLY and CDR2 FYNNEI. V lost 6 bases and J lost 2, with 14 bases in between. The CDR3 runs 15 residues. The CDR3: CASRDQGARNQPQHF. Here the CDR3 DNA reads TGTGCCAGCAGGGATCAGGGAGCGCGCAATCAGCCCCAGCATTTT.

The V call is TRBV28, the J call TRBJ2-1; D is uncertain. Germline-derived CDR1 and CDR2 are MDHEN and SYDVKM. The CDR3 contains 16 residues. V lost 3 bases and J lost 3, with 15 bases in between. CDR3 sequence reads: CASSFFRRDRYNEQFF. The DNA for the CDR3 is TGTGCCAGCAGTTTTTTTCGACGAGACCGCTACAATGAGCAGTTCTTC.

In DNA, the CDR3 is TGTGCCACCAGCAGAGATATGGGGACAGCCAGCAATCAGCCCCAGCATTTT. Its translation is CATSRDMGTASNQPQHF. The V call is TRBV15, the J call TRBJ1-5, with 7 nucleotides matching TRBD1. V gave up 0 bases and J gave up 1 base; unmatched junction bases: 6. Germline CDR1 and CDR2: LNHNV and YYDKDF (reference sequence). The CDR3 has 17 residues.

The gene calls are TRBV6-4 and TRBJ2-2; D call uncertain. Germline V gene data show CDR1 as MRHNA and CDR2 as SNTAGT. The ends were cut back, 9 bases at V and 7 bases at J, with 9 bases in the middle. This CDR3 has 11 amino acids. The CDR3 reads CASIVGGELFF. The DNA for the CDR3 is TGTGCCAGTATTGTGGGCGGGGAGCTGTTTTTT.

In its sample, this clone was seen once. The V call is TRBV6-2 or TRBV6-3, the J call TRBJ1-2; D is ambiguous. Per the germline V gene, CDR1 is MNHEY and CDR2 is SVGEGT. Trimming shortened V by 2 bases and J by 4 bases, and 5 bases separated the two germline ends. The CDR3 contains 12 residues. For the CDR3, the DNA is TGTGCCAGCAGTTACGCCGGCTATGGCTACACCTTC. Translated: CASSYAGYGYTF.

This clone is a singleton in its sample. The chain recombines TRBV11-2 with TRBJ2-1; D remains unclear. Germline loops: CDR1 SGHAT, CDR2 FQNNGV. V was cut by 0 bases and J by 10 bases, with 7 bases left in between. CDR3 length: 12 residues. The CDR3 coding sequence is TGTGCCAGCAGCTTAGACAGCGAGGAGCAGTTCTTC. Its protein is CASSLDSEEQFF.

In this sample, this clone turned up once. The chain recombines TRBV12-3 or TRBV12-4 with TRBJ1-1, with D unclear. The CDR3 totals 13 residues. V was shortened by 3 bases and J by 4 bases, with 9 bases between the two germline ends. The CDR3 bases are TGTGCCAGCAGTTTGGGGTTGGTCACTGAAGCTTTCTTT. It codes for CASSLGLVTEAFF.

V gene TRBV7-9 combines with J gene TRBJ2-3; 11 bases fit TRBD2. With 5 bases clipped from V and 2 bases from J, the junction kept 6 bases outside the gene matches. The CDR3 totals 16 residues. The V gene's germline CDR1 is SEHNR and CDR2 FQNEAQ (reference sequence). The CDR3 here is CASSLTSGGSTDTQYF. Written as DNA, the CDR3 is TGTGCCAGCAGCCTTACTAGCGGGGGTTCCACAGATACGCAGTATTTT.

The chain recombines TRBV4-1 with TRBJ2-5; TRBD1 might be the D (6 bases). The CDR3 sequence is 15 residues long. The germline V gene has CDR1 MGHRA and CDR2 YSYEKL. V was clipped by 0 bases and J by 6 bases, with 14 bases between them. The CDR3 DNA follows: TGCGCCAGCAGCCAAGAGTATCAGGGGTTGAAGACCCAGTACTTC. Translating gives CASSQEYQGLKTQYF.

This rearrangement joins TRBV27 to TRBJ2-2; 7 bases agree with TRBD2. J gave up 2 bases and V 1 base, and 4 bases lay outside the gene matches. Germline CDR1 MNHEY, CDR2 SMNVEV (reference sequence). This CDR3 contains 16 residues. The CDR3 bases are TGTGCCAGCAGTTTATACTGGGACTACAACACCGGGGAGCTGTTTTTT. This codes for CASSLYWDYNTGELFF.

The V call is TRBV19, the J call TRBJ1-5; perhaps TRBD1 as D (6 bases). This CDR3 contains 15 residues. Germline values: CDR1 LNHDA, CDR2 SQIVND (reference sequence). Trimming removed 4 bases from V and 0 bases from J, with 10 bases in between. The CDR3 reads CASSTPGHSNQPQHF. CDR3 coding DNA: TGTGCCAGTAGTACACCGGGACATAGCAATCAGCCCCAGCATTTT.